Shown below are 21 T cell receptor beta chains from a single sample sequenced in a study of T cell repertoires in cytomegalovirus infection. Their target antigens are unknown. TCRdb reanalysed the reads using MiXCR and keeps one entry per CDR3 protein. This table holds about 830,000 distinct CDR3 sequences, around a third found once. The specimen comprised cultured CD8+ T cells from PBMCs, sampled from culture after CMV antigen stimulation. These receptors came from a human donor in good health (CMV status not recorded). Some clones in this sample may be carry-over from other donors' samples.

This clonotype appeared a few times. The V gene is TRBV29-1, the J gene TRBJ1-5; no clear D. The germline V gene encodes CDR1 SQVTM and CDR2 ANQGSEA. V lost 3 bases to trimming and J lost 4 bases, with 19 bases between them. This CDR3 is built from 16 residues. CDR3 residues: CSVDTLNGRANQPQHF. For the CDR3, the DNA is TGCAGCGTTGATACCCTGAATGGCAGAGCAAATCAGCCCCAGCATTTT.

To note about this clonotype: A read error may explain this, as a much larger clone is one base away. The V and J genes are TRBV6-8 and TRBJ1-2; perhaps TRBD1 as D (5 bases). The CDR3 contains 12 residues. The V end lost 6 bases, the J end lost 8 bases, and 13 bases lay between the germline ends. Germline V gene data show CDR1 as MNHGY and CDR2 as SAAAGT. This CDR3 is CASSPGWDGYTF. CDR3 bases: TGTGCCAGCAGCCCAGGGTGGGACGGCTACACCTTC.

The CDR3 region is CASSQEIIQSVNYGYTF. The CDR3 DNA reads as TGTGCCAGCAGCCAAGAGATTATTCAAAGCGTTAACTATGGCTACACCTTC. This chain joins TRBV4-2 and TRBJ1-2; no clear D. There are 17 residues in the CDR3. Trimming removed 0 bases at V and 1 base at J, with 15 bases between. The germline V gene encodes CDR1 LGHNA and CDR2 YNFKEQ.

This clonotype showed up just a few times. J is TRBJ2-5 and V is TRBV28; perhaps TRBD2 as D (5 bases). This CDR3 comprises 15 residues. Germline values: CDR1 MDHEN, CDR2 SYDVKM. The V end lost 10 bases, the J end lost 4 bases, and 22 bases lay between the germline ends. The CDR3 sequence: CATGLEGTSLETQYF. DNA for the CDR3: TGTGCCACCGGCCTTGAGGGCACGTCGTTAGAGACCCAGTACTTC.

The chain joins TRBV6-5 to TRBJ2-2; no clear D gene. This CDR3 comprises 17 residues. V was shortened by 2 bases and J by 0 bases, with 13 bases between the two germline ends. Germline V gives CDR1 MNHEY, CDR2 SVGAGI. The CDR3 DNA is TGTGCCAGCAGTTACACGATTTACCTCGCGAACACCGGGGAGCTGTTTTTT. Translated: CASSYTIYLANTGELFF.

CDR3 region: CASSLGPQKRETQYF. In nucleotides, the CDR3 is TGTGCCAGCAGCTTAGGTCCCCAAAAGCGAGAGACCCAGTACTTC. The chain uses TRBV7-4 and TRBJ2-5, with D hard to call. V was pared by 1 base and J by 4 bases, with 13 bases between. In germline, CDR1 is SGHVT, CDR2 SQSDAQ. The CDR3 sequence is 15 residues long.

This chain joins TRBV12-3 or TRBV12-4 and TRBJ1-6; 9 bases agree with TRBD1. Unmatched junction bases numbered 3, after V lost 4 bases and J lost 8 bases. The CDR3 consists of 14 residues. The CDR3 region has the DNA TGTGCCAGCAGTTGGACAGGGGAAGATTCACCCCTCCACTTT. As protein: CASSWTGEDSPLHF.

In this sample, this clonotype turned up many times. The CDR3 region has the DNA TGTGCCAGTAGTATGGGGCGGGGGTATGGCAATCAGCCCCAGCATTTT. Its translation: CASSMGRGYGNQPQHF. The V and J genes are TRBV19 and TRBJ1-5, with a weak D call TRBD1 (5 bases). Germline V CDR1 and CDR2: LNHDA, SQIVND (reference sequence). V dropped 3 bases and J dropped 2 bases, with 14 bases sitting between them. The CDR3 has 16 residues. Filled out from reference TRBV19 and TRBJ1-5, the complete variable domain reads DGGITQSPKYLFRKEGQNVTLSCEQNLNHDAMYWYRQDPGQGLRLIYYSQIVNDFQKGDIAEGYSVSREKKESFPLTVTSAQKNPTAFYLCASSMGRGYGNQPQHFGDGTRLSIL.

This clonotype was counted at least ten times. V is TRBV19 and J is TRBJ1-2; D not certain. Germline CDR1 reads LNHDA; CDR2 reads SQIVND (reference sequence). The CDR3 is 15 residues long. Trimming left V 0 bases short and J 7 bases short, with 15 bases between. The CDR3 sequence is CASSIDILGVSGYTF. The DNA for the CDR3 is TGTGCCAGTAGTATAGATATCCTCGGGGTATCTGGCTACACCTTC.

Only one count was recorded for this clonotype. This sequence may be a read error, since a much larger clone differs from it by one base. This chain links TRBV7-2 with TRBJ1-1, with 7 nucleotides matching TRBD1. The CDR3 is 16 residues long. Per germline, CDR1 SGHTA and CDR2 FQGNSA. Here the CDR3 DNA reads TGTGTCAGCAGCTGGGCCAACAGGGGAAGAGGAACTGAAGCTTTCTTT. This codes for CVSSWANRGRGTEAFF.

The sample holds a few counts of this clonotype. The V and J genes are TRBV7-9 and TRBJ1-1, with 7 bases identical to TRBD1. The CDR3 loop spans 17 amino acids. The junction had 12 bases not matched to a gene; V was cut back by 5 bases and J by 0 bases. Germline loops: CDR1 SEHNR, CDR2 FQNEAQ (reference sequence). In DNA form, the CDR3 reads TGTGCCAGCAGCCAACTCAAGGGACAGAGCATGAACACTGAAGCTTTCTTT. It is translated as CASSQLKGQSMNTEAFF.

There are a few counts of this clonotype. This chain connects TRBV27 to TRBJ1-5, with D uncertain. The germline V gene encodes CDR1 MNHEY and CDR2 SMNVEV (reference sequence). V was shortened by 11 bases and J by 4 bases, with 9 bases between the two germline ends. The CDR3 is made up of 11 amino acids. The CDR3 loop reads CAAGWNQPQHF. Here the CDR3 DNA reads TGTGCCGCAGGATGGAATCAGCCCCAGCATTTT.

This clonotype was counted only a few times. V usage is TRBV6-2 or TRBV6-3 and J usage is TRBJ2-5, with 11 nucleotides matching TRBD2. This CDR3 spans 15 amino acids. Germline loops: CDR1 MNHEY, CDR2 SVGEGT. J was trimmed by 4 bases and V by 8 bases; bases with no gene match: 9. The chain's CDR3 is CASLHSGGARETQYF. CDR3 DNA: TGTGCCAGCCTCCATAGCGGGGGGGCCAGAGAGACCCAGTACTTC.

This chain connects TRBV15 to TRBJ1-1; no reliable D call. Germline CDR1 is LNHNV and CDR2 is YYDKDF (reference sequence). The CDR3 has 12 amino acids. Trimming removed 3 bases from V and 4 bases from J, with 6 bases in between. The CDR3 protein is CATSRSGTEAFF. DNA for the CDR3: TGTGCCACCAGCAGGAGCGGCACTGAAGCTTTCTTT.

As concerns this clonotype: A much larger clone sits a single nucleotide away, making a read error possible. CDR3 loop: CASSLDGGADTQYF. The CDR3 nucleotides are TGTGCCAGCAGCTTAGACGGGGGGGCAGATACGCAGTATTTT. The chain carries TRBV7-6 and TRBJ2-3; 8 bases map to TRBD2. V shed 1 base, J shed 4 bases, and the junction held 1 base outside the gene matches. The CDR3 is 14 amino acids. CDR1 and CDR2 (germline): SGHVS, FNYEAQ.

This clonotype was counted a few times. CDR3: CASSQLRTGYNQPQHF. The CDR3 DNA sequence: TGTGCCAGCAGCCAACTTAGGACAGGATACAATCAGCCCCAGCATTTT. The rearrangement joins TRBV7-8 to TRBJ1-5, with TRBD1 identical over 7 bases. V lost 5 bases to trimming and J lost 3 bases; unmatched junction nucleotides: 10. The germline V gene has CDR1 SGHVS and CDR2 FQNEAQ. CDR3 length equals 16 residues.

There are many counts of this clonotype. The rearrangement joins TRBV7-2 to TRBJ1-5, with a possible D match to TRBD1 (6 bases). This CDR3 spans 14 amino acids. V was shortened by 4 bases and J by 3 bases, with 10 bases between the two germline ends. Germline V gives CDR1 SGHTA, CDR2 FQGNSA. CDR3 DNA sequence: TGTGCCAGCAGCTACGGACAGCCCAATCAGCCCCAGCATTTT. It encodes CASSYGQPNQPQHF.

Concerning this clonotype: A read error may explain this, as a much larger clone is one base away. This rearrangement joins TRBV7-2 to TRBJ2-7, with D hard to call. The V gene's germline CDR1 is SGHTA and CDR2 FQGNSA. V lost 1 base and J 2 bases, leaving 9 bases between the germline ends. This CDR3 is 14 amino acids long. The CDR3: CASSLVVPPYEQYV. The CDR3 coding sequence is TGTGCCAGCAGCTTAGTAGTCCCCCCCTACGAGCAGTACGTC.

The chain uses TRBV27 and TRBJ1-2; possible D gene TRBD1, 6 bases. Trimming took 6 bases from V and 4 from J, leaving 15 bases between them. Germline V CDR1 and CDR2: MNHEY, SMNVEV (reference sequence). This CDR3 has 14 amino acids. CDR3 nucleotides: TGTGCCAGCAGCCTAAGGGGGGGCCCCTATGGCTACACCTTC. Protein product: CASSLRGGPYGYTF.

The table lists this clonotype with a few counts. V gene TRBV6-1 combines with J gene TRBJ1-5; 8 positions match TRBD1. With 4 bases clipped from V and 1 base from J, the junction kept 9 bases outside the gene matches. The CDR3 runs to 17 residues. CDR1 MNHNS and CDR2 SASEGT come from the germline V gene. CDR3 region: CASSGPGQVDSNQPQHF. As DNA, the CDR3 is TGTGCCAGCAGTGGACCGGGACAGGTAGACAGCAATCAGCCCCAGCATTTT.

The V and J genes are TRBV27 and TRBJ1-1; a possible D gene is TRBD1 (6 bases). The germline V gene has CDR1 MNHEY and CDR2 SMNVEV (reference sequence). The length of the CDR3 is 15 residues. V was trimmed by 4 bases and J by 1 base, leaving 13 bases between them. This CDR3 reads CASSSRDTSNTEAFF. The CDR3 DNA is TGTGCCAGCAGTTCCCGGGACACCTCGAACACTGAAGCTTTCTTT.